This T cell receptor (beta chain) emerged from a study of prognosis after radiotherapy for stage I lung cancer. Regarding the study as a whole: Reportedly, metastasis status was linked to differences in TRBV and TRBJ usage frequencies.

Note on this clonotype: Its antigen is unidentified. One end of the junction fails to match germline, which may point to a read error.

Template was genomic DNA; TCR beta CDR3 amplified in two multiplex PCR rounds. Individual primers that were specific to each TRBV and TRBJ gene served in first-round PCR. TCRdb processed the multiplex PCR reads anew with MiXCR; each CDR3 protein has one entry. The table lists tens of thousands of distinct CDR3 sequences, roughly 52% of them singletons. This CDR3 has 11 amino acids. Germline CDR1 MNHEY, CDR2 SVGEGT. This chain joins TRBV6-2 or TRBV6-3 and TRBJ2-1; D remains ambiguous. The sequencing here drew on PBMCs, taken before or after stereotactic body radiation therapy (not recorded which). This TCR derives from a donor over 45 with non-small cell lung cancer. The CDR3 DNA follows: TGTGCCAGCAGTGAAGGCAATGAGCATTTCTTC. Translated, it gives CASSEGNEHFF.